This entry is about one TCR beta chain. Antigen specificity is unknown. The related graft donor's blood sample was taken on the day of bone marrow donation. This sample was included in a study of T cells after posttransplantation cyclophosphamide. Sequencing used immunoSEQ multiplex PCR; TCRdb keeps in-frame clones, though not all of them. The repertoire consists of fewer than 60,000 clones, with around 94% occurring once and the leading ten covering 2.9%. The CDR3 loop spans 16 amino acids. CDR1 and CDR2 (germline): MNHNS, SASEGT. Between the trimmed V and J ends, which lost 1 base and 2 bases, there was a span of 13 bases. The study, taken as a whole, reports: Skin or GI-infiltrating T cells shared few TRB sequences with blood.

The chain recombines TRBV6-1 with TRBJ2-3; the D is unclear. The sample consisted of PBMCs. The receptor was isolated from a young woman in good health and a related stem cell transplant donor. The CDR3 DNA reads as TGTGCCAGCAGTGAAGGGAGTAGACGAGACACAGATACGCAGTATTTT. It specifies CASSEGSRRDTDTQYF.